The rows below give T cell receptor beta chains drawn from one sample of a study of blood T cell repertoires in COVID-19. The protocol was immunoSEQ multiplex PCR, while the TCRdb copy is restricted to in-frame clones and leaves out a portion. This sample has 280,000 or so clones, with about 90% found just once. Sequencing used PBMCs or T cells enriched from blood (not recorded which). These receptors were obtained from a young woman with acute COVID-19. Each CDR3 is given with its conserved first and last residue. The D gene is left open where the match is weak. For some rows the clone size is stated as once, few or many, or as a class when expanded; others skip it.

V gene	J gene	clone size	D gene	CDR3 DNA	CDR3 protein
TRBV7-9	TRBJ2-1	.	.	TGTGCCAGCAGCAAAGGTTCGGGGGACCACAATGAGCAGTTCTTC	CASSKGSGDHNEQFF
TRBV6-1	TRBJ1-5	once	TRBD1	TGTGCCAGCAGTGTGCACCCGGGACAGGGGAACAATCAGCCCCAGCATTTT	CASSVHPGQGNNQPQHF
TRBV6-1	TRBJ1-1	.	TRBD1	TGTGCCAGCAGTGAACGAGGGACAGGTGGGACTATGGCTTTCTTT	CASSERGTGGTMAFF
TRBV7-2	TRBJ2-5	.	.	TGTGCCAGCAGCAGGCCGGGTGGAGGGGCCCAAGAGACCCAGTACTTC	CASSRPGGGAQETQYF
TRBV12-3/TRBV12-4	TRBJ2-1	once	.	TGTGCCAGCAGTCCCTCTTTCAATGAGCAGTTCTTC	CASSPSFNEQFF
TRBV5-1	TRBJ1-1	.	TRBD1	TGCGCCAGCAGCCTGTTGAGGACAGGGGACACTGAAGCTTTCTTT	CASSLLRTGDTEAFF
TRBV29-1	TRBJ2-5	.	.	TGCAGCGTTGCCGGAGGCAGACCCCTAGCGGAGACCCAGTACTTC	CSVAGGRPLAETQYF
TRBV4-1	TRBJ2-6	once	.	TGCGCCAGCAGCCATGGAGGACCGCTCGACTCTGGGGCCAACGTCCTGACTTTC	CASSHGGPLDSGANVLTF
TRBV15	TRBJ2-5	.	TRBD2	TGTGCCACCAGCAGAGCGGGGGGGAGGACCCAGTACTTC	CATSRAGGRTQYF
TRBV5-1	TRBJ2-1	.	TRBD2	TGCGCCAGCAGCTTACTAGCGGGGCAGTCCTACAATGAGCAGTTCTTC	CASSLLAGQSYNEQFF
TRBV7-3	TRBJ2-1	once	TRBD1	TGTGCCAGCAGCTTAGCACAGGGGATCTACAATGAGCAGTTCTTC	CASSLAQGIYNEQFF
TRBV27	TRBJ2-5	.	TRBD2	TGTGCCAGCAGTTACGGGGAGGGGGAGACCCAGTACTTC	CASSYGEGETQYF
TRBV5-1	TRBJ2-3	.	.	TGCGCCAGCAGCTTGGAGCATTTCACAGATACGCAGTATTTT	CASSLEHFTDTQYF
TRBV28	TRBJ2-7	.	.	TGTGCCAGCAGTTTCGGGGTGGGCGAGCAGTACTTC	CASSFGVGEQYF
TRBV27	TRBJ1-5	.	TRBD1	TGTGCCAGCAGCGCTGCCCGGGACAGTTCCGGCAATCAGCCCCAGCATTTT	CASSAARDSSGNQPQHF
TRBV5-1	TRBJ2-7	few	TRBD1	TGCGCCAGCAGCTTACGACAGGGGACCTCCTACGAGCAGTACTTC	CASSLRQGTSYEQYF
TRBV27	TRBJ1-5	.	.	TGTGCCAGCAGTGCCAGGACAGCATATAGCAATCAGCCCCAGCATTTT	CASSARTAYSNQPQHF
TRBV29-1	TRBJ1-1	.	.	TGCAGCGCCGACAGGCCGATTCGGGAGAACACTGAAGCTTTCTTT	CSADRPIRENTEAFF
TRBV5-5	TRBJ1-3	.	TRBD1	TGTGCCAGCAGCTTGGGGACAGGGGGCTGGAATGGAAACACCATATATTTT	CASSLGTGGWNGNTIYF